This T cell receptor beta chain was identified during a study of human CD4 T cells and Enterobacteriaceae (dated by TCRdb to the early 2020s). On a FACSAria III, memory CD4+ T cells were FACS-sorted to over 98% purity, defined as all CD4+ cells except CD45RA+CCR7+CD95- naive cells. Blood from healthy donors was obtained from blood donation centers in Switzerland. Total CD4+ T cells and monocytes were enriched by positive selection with CD4 and CD14 magnetic microbeads. CD8+, CD14+, CD16+, CD56+, CD19+ and CD25-bright cells were excluded before sorting. In two blood donors, total memory CD4+ T cells were sequenced directly ex vivo to assess in vivo expansion of bacteria-reactive clonotypes. Peripheral blood mononuclear cells were isolated from donor blood using Ficoll-Paque Plus. Deep-level sequencing was performed on ex vivo total memory CD4+ samples, with a detection sensitivity of one cell in 200,000. The QIAamp DNA Micro Kit was used to extract genomic DNA from cell pellets, and the quantity and purity of the genomic DNA were checked by spectrophotometry. The immunoSEQ multiplex PCR assay was used to amplify the TCR Vbeta CDR3 regions. The Illumina HiSeq platform was used to sequence the amplicons. The retrieved sequences were 87 nucleotides in length and included the CDR3 region. Regarding the original processing steps: A clonotype was defined as a unique productive TCR Vbeta nucleotide sequence, quantified by productive template frequency from ImmunoSEQ Analyzer V3.0. A threshold set at the top 5th percentile of each frequency-ranked repertoire was used to define expanded clonotypes. Repertoire overlap was computed as Chao-Jaccard with the R package fossil and visualized by nonmetric multidimensional scaling with the R package MASS. Entries here come from immuneACCESS through TCRdb and include only in-frame sequences with V and J called. Some clones fail to appear in such tables; in the studies checked, an unresolved V gene covers under half of the shortfall, and the cause of the remainder is unknown. V and J calls and clone size are copied from that table; D and trimming were computed from the DNA. The sample has some 26,000 clones on record, roughly 80% of them singletons. The ten largest clonotypes hold over 0.9% of the sample.

V sheds 6 bases and J sheds 8 bases, leaving 20 bases between their ends. The germline V gene encodes CDR1 MDHEN and CDR2 SYDVKM. The CDR3 runs 15 residues from the cysteine to the phenylalanine. Solely the CDR3 DNA is kept, with 45 bases framed from the first base. Findings and caveats that apply to the study as a whole: The only basis for inferring the reactivity of ex vivo clonotypes was matching nucleotide sequences to CFSE-low cultures from the same donors. Ex vivo, broadly cross-reactive clonotypes were observed to appear more expanded than specific clonotypes, with about 55% of the 19 and most of the roughly 34 being found within the top 5%.

As to this clone: The antigen this receptor binds is unknown. The sample holds no much larger clone one base away, and base qualities are not on file.

Sequenced sample: memory CD4+ T cells from blood. The sample's cell subset or site label, in plain terms: total memory CD4 T cells sorted directly ex vivo, unstimulated. The chain was built from TRBV28 and TRBJ2-1, with a weak D call of TRBD2 (7 bases match). This receptor was identified in a human donor in good health. Here is the DNA: TGTGCCAGCAGAAAGGGGGGGGCCGAGGGTGATGAGCAGTTCTTC. This translates into CASRKGGAEGDEQFF.